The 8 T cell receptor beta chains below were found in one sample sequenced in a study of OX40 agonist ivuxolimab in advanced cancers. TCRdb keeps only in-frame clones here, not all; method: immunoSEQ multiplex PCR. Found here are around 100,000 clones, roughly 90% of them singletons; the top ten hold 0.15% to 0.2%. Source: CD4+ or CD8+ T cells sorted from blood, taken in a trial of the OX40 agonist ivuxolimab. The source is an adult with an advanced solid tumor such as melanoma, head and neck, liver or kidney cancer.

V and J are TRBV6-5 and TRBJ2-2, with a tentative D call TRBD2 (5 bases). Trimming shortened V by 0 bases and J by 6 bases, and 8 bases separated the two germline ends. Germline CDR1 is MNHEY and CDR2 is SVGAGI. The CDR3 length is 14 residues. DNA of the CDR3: TGTGCCAGCAGTTACTCGTTCGGGGCCGGGGAGCTGTTTTTT. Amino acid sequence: CASSYSFGAGELFF.

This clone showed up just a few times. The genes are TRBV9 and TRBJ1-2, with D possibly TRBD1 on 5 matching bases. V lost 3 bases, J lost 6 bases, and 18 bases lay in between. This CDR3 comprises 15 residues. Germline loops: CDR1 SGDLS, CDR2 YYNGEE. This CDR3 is CASSAPPGARDGYTF. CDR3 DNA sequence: TGTGCCAGCAGCGCCCCTCCCGGGGCTAGGGATGGCTACACCTTC.

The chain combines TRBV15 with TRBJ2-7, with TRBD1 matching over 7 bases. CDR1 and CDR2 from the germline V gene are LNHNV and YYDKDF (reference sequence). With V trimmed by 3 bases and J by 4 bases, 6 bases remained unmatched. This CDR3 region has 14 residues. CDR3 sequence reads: CATSRGDRAYEQYF. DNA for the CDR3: TGTGCCACCAGCAGGGGAGACAGGGCTTACGAGCAGTACTTC.

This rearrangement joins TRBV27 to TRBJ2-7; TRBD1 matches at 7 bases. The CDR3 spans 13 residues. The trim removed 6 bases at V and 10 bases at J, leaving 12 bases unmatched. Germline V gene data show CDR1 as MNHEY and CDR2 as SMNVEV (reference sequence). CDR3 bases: TGTGCCAGCAGGAGAGGCCGGACAGGTGTTCAGTACTTC. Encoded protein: CASRRGRTGVQYF.

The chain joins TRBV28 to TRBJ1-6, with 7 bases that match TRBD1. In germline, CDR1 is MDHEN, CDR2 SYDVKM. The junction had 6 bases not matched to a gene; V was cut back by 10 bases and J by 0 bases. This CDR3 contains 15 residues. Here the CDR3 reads CATAGQSSYNSPLHF. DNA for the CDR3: TGTGCCACCGCGGGACAGTCCTCCTATAATTCACCCCTCCACTTT. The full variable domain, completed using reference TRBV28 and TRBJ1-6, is DVKVTQSSRYLVKRTGEKVFLECVQDMDHENMFWYRQDPGLGLRLIYFSYDVKMKEKGDIPEGYSVSREKKERFSLILESASTNQTSMYLCATAGQSSYNSPLHFGNGTRLTVT.

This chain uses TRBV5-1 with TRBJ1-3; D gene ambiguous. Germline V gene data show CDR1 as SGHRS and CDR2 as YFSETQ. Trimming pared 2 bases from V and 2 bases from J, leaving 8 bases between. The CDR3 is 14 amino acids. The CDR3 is CASSFSVAGNTIYF. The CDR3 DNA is TGCGCCAGCAGCTTCAGTGTTGCTGGAAACACCATATATTTT.

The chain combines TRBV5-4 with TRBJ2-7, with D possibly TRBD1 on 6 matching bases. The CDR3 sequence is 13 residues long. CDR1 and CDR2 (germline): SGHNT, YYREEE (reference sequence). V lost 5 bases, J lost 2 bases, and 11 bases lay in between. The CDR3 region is CASRKDSTYEQYF. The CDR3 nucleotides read TGTGCCAGCAGAAAGGACAGTACCTACGAGCAGTACTTC.

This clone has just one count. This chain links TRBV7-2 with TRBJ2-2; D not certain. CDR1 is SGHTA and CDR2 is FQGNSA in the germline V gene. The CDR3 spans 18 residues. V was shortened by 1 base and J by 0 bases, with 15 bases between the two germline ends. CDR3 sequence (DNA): TGTGCCAGCAGCTTAGTCGCGTCTACCATCGCGAACACCGGGGAGCTGTTTTTT. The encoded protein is CASSLVASTIANTGELFF. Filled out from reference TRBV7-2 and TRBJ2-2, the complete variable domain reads GAGVSQSPSNKVTEKGKDVELRCDPISGHTALYWYRQSLGQGLEFLIYFQGNSAPDKSGLPSDRFSAERTGGSVSTLTIQRTQQEDSAVYLCASSLVASTIANTGELFFGEGSRLTVL.